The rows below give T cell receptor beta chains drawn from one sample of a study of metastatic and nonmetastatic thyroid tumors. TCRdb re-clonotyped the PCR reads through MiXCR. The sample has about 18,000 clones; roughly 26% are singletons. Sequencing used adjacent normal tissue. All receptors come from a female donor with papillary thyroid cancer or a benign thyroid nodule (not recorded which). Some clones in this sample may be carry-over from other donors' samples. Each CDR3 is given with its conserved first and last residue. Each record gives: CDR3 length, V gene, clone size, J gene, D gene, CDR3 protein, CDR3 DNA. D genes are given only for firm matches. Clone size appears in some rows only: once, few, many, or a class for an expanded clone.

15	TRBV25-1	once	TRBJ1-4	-	CARSEATTGQEKQFF	TGTGCCAGAAGTGAGGCGACGACCGGACAAGAAAAACAGTTTTTT
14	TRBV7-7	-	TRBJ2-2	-	CASSLRLNTGELFF	TGTGCTAGCAGCTTACGGCTAAACACCGGGGAGCTGTTTTTT
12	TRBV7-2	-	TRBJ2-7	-	CASSPGGREQYF	TGTGCCAGCAGCCCCGGGGGGCGCGAGCAGTACTTC
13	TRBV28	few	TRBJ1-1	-	CASSSTAKGEAFF	TGTGCCAGCAGTTCTACAGCGAAGGGTGAAGCTTTCTTT
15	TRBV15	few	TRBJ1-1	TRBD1	CVTSRDRTMNTEAFF	TGTGTCACCAGCAGGGACAGAACCATGAACACTGAAGCTTTCTTT
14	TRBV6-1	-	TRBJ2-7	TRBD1	CASSSRQGSYEQYF	TGTGCCAGCAGTTCCAGACAGGGGTCCTACGAGCAGTACTTC
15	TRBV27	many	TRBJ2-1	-	CASTLTPRGYNEQFF	TGTGCCAGCACCCTAACACCAAGGGGTTACAATGAGCAGTTCTTC
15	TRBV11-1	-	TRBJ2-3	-	CASSPRLTGTDTQYF	TGTGCCAGCAGTCCTCGTTTGACGGGCACAGATACGCAGTATTTT
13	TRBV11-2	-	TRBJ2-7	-	CASSPGSSYEQYF	TGTGCCAGCAGCCCCGGGAGTTCCTACGAGCAGTACTTC
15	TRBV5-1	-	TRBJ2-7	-	CASSLGAVTLYEQYF	TGCGCCAGCAGCTTGGGGGCGGTGACCCTCTACGAGCAGTACTTC
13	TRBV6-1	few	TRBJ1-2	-	CASSDRHKGGYTF	TGTGCCAGCAGTGATCGACATAAGGGGGGCTACACCTTC
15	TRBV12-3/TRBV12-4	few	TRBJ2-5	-	CASSKLQGTRETQYF	TGTGCCAGCAGCAAACTCCAGGGAACCAGGGAGACCCAGTACTTC
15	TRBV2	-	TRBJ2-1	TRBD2	CASGFSGSSYNEQFF	TGTGCCAGCGGGTTCAGCGGGAGCTCCTACAATGAGCAGTTCTTC
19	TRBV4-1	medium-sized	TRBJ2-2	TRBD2	CASSQPIPRLAGLTGELFF	TGCGCCAGCAGCCAACCGATCCCCAGACTAGCGGGACTTACCGGGGAGCTGTTTTTT
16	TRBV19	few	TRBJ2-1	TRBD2	CASSNGLAGVYNEQFF	TGTGCCAGTAGTAACGGGCTAGCGGGAGTGTACAATGAGCAGTTCTTC
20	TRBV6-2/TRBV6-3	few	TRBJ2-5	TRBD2	CASSYTRIGTSGGSQETQYF	TGTGCCAGCAGTTACACCCGGATTGGGACTAGCGGGGGGAGTCAAGAGACCCAGTACTTC
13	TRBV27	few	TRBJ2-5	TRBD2	CASSQREGETQYF	TGTGCCAGCAGTCAGCGGGAAGGGGAGACCCAGTACTTC
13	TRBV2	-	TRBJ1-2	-	CASSLPGPYGYTF	TGTGCCAGCAGCCTCCCCGGCCCCTATGGCTACACCTTC
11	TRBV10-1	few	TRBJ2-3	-	CASSRSDTQYF	TGCGCCAGCAGTCGATCTGATACGCAGTATTTT
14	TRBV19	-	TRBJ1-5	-	CASRSRGGNQPQHF	TGTGCCAGTAGGTCGCGGGGCGGGAATCAGCCCCAGCATTTT
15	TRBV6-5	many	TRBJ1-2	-	CASSYWGAANYGYTF	TGTGCCAGCAGTTACTGGGGGGCGGCGAACTATGGCTACACCTTC
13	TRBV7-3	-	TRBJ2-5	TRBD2	CASSWTSGETQYF	TGTGCCAGCAGCTGGACTAGCGGAGAGACCCAGTACTTC
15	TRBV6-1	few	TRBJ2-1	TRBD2	CASRVTSGSGHEQFF	TGTGCCAGCAGGGTAACTAGCGGGAGTGGCCATGAGCAGTTCTTC
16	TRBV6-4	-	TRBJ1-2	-	CASRPNYRQENYGYTF	TGTGCCAGCAGACCTAACTACCGACAGGAAAACTATGGCTACACCTTC
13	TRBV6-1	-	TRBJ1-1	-	CASSEYGNTEAFF	TGTGCCAGCAGTGAATACGGCAACACTGAAGCTTTCTTT
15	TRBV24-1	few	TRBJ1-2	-	CATSDPMGRGSGYTF	TGTGCCACCAGTGATCCAATGGGCAGGGGAAGTGGCTACACCTTC
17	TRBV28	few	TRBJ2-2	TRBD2	CASSSFAWTRDTGELFF	TGTGCCAGCAGTTCCTTCGCCTGGACTAGAGACACCGGGGAGCTGTTTTTT
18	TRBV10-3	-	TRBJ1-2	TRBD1	CAISEQGTGGLPNYGYTF	TGTGCCATCAGTGAGCAGGGGACAGGGGGACTCCCTAACTATGGCTACACCTTC
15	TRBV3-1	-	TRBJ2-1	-	CASSQVSVPLNEQFF	TGTGCCAGCAGCCAAGTGTCGGTACCTCTGAATGAGCAGTTCTTC
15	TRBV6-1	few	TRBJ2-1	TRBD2	CASTPIAGGYNEQFF	TGTGCCAGCACCCCGATAGCGGGAGGGTACAATGAGCAGTTCTTC
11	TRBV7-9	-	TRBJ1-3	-	CASGGGNTIYF	TGTGCCAGCGGCGGGGGAAACACCATATATTTT
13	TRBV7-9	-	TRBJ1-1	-	CASSLQGNTEAFF	TGTGCCAGCAGCTTACAGGGAAACACTGAAGCTTTCTTT
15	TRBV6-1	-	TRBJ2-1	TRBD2	CASIESGRAADEQFF	TGTGCCAGCATTGAAAGCGGGAGGGCTGCGGATGAGCAGTTCTTC
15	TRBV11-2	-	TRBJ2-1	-	CATTPRAETYNEQFF	TGTGCCACGACCCCCCGGGCAGAAACCTACAATGAGCAGTTCTTC
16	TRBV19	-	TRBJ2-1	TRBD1	CASSLHPGQGASEQFF	TGTGCCAGTAGTCTCCACCCGGGACAGGGGGCTTCTGAGCAGTTCTTC
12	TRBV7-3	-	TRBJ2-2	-	CASRQGRGELFF	TGTGCCAGCAGGCAGGGGCGCGGGGAGCTGTTTTTT
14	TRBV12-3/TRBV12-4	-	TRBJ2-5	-	CASSLAGRQETQYF	TGTGCCAGCAGTTTAGCGGGACGACAAGAGACCCAGTACTTC